A selection of T cell receptor beta chains follows, all from one sample in a study of cytomegalovirus exposure and HLA in healthy donors. Assay: immunoSEQ multiplex PCR; the TCRdb copy retains only in-frame clones and omits some. The sample lists 99,000 or so clones; approximately 90% were seen once. The sequencing sample was made of PBMCs. The source of these receptors is a woman under 30 in good health and CMV-seropositive. Both conserved end residues are part of each CDR3. D genes are given only for firm matches. Clone size, where shown, is once, few, many, or a class for clones that have expanded.

abundance	d_gene	v_gene	j_gene	CDR3aa	CDR3nt
NA	TRBD1	TRBV9	TRBJ2-7	CASSPTPGQSYEQYF	TGTGCCAGCAGCCCCACTCCGGGACAGTCCTACGAGCAGTACTTC
NA	NA	TRBV7-9	TRBJ2-7	CASSSNYEQYF	TGTGCCAGCAGCAGCAACTACGAGCAGTACTTC
NA	TRBD1	TRBV5-8	TRBJ2-7	CASSLLQGAHEQYF	TGTGCCAGCAGCTTGTTACAGGGGGCCCACGAGCAGTACTTC
NA	NA	TRBV27	TRBJ2-1	CASSFSPGVPYEQFF	TGTGCCAGCAGTTTTAGCCCAGGGGTTCCTTATGAGCAGTTCTTC
NA	NA	TRBV28	TRBJ1-2	CASSSGTPQGYTF	TGTGCCAGCAGCAGCGGGACGCCCCAAGGCTACACCTTC
NA	TRBD1	TRBV2	TRBJ2-7	CASSGRDRGQSEQYF	TGTGCCAGCAGTGGCCGGGACAGGGGGCAGAGCGAGCAGTACTTC
NA	NA	TRBV10-3	TRBJ1-2	CAISESTTGANYGYTF	TGTGCCATCAGTGAGTCAACGACAGGAGCTAACTATGGCTACACCTTC
NA	NA	TRBV5-1	TRBJ2-2	CASSLSAGLGTGELFF	TGCGCCAGCAGCCTCTCGGCCGGGTTGGGCACCGGGGAGCTGTTTTTT
NA	NA	TRBV28	TRBJ2-3	CASSSNPGSRGTDTQYF	TGTGCCAGCAGCTCTAATCCAGGGTCTAGGGGGACAGATACGCAGTATTTT
few	NA	TRBV6-5	TRBJ2-7	CASSYLPQRSSYEQYF	TGTGCCAGCAGTTACCTCCCCCAGCGGAGCTCCTACGAGCAGTACTTC
NA	TRBD1	TRBV5-1	TRBJ1-1	CASSVDRALTEAFF	TGCGCCAGCAGTGTGGACAGGGCCCTCACTGAAGCTTTCTTT
NA	NA	TRBV4-2	TRBJ2-5	CASSQGGQYQETQYF	TGTGCCAGCAGCCAAGGGGGGCAATACCAAGAGACCCAGTACTTC
NA	NA	TRBV4-1	TRBJ2-1	CASSQDPPPTRFF	TGCGCCAGCAGCCAAGATCCCCCACCCACAAGGTTCTTC
NA	NA	TRBV7-8	TRBJ1-1	CASRPSREPFMGAFF	TGTGCCAGCAGACCCTCCCGGGAACCCTTTATGGGGGCTTTCTTT
NA	NA	TRBV4-2	TRBJ1-4	CASSQDNRVREKLFF	TGTGCCAGCAGCCAAGATAACAGGGTGCGTGAAAAACTGTTTTTT
NA	NA	TRBV6-5	TRBJ1-3	CASSYGAGGNTIYF	TGTGCCAGCAGTTACGGGGCAGGGGGAAACACCATATATTTT
NA	NA	TRBV27	TRBJ1-6	CASSERNSPLHF	TGTGCCAGCAGCGAGAGGAATTCACCCCTCCACTTT
NA	TRBD1	TRBV28	TRBJ1-4	CASRGGQGSEKLFF	TGTGCCAGCAGGGGAGGACAGGGGTCGGAAAAACTGTTTTTT
NA	NA	TRBV6-5	TRBJ1-2	CASSRGGNYGYTF	TGTGCCAGCAGCCGCGGGGGGAACTATGGCTACACCTTC
NA	NA	TRBV28	TRBJ2-7	CASSLGGWGDEQYF	TGTGCCAGCAGTTTAGGGGGGTGGGGTGACGAGCAGTACTTC
NA	NA	TRBV5-1	TRBJ1-1	CASSLLGQVEAFF	TGCGCCAGCAGCTTGTTGGGTCAGGTAGAAGCTTTCTTT
NA	TRBD1	TRBV6-5	TRBJ1-2	CASRTAGGGYTF	TGTGCCAGCAGGACAGCAGGGGGTGGCTACACCTTC
NA	NA	TRBV6-1	TRBJ1-2	CASTAIANYGYTF	TGTGCCAGTACAGCCATAGCTAACTATGGCTACACCTTC
NA	TRBD2	TRBV27	TRBJ2-5	CASSFKRGVQETQYF	TGTGCCAGCAGTTTCAAGCGGGGGGTCCAAGAGACCCAGTACTTC
NA	NA	TRBV5-4	TRBJ2-7	CASSSRGSYEQYF	TGTGCCAGCAGCTCCCGGGGTAGCTACGAGCAGTACTTC